These 6 T cell receptor beta chains originate from one sample sequenced in a study of CD8 T cells in ankylosing spondylitis. TCRdb passed the 5' RACE reads through MiXCR, listing each CDR3 protein once. This sample yields about 190,000 distinct CDR3 sequences, of which over 10% are seen a single time; more than 9.5% belongs to the top ten. Sequences were obtained from blood, either unsorted or a sorted T cell fraction (not recorded which). These receptors all come from a female donor with ankylosing spondylitis or in good health (not recorded which).

This clonotype was observed a few times. Here the CDR3 reads CASSPPGSISGNTIYF. The CDR3 DNA follows: TGTGCCAGCTCACCTCCGGGCTCAATCTCTGGAAACACCATATATTTT. The chain has TRBV18 and TRBJ1-3; D remains unclear. Between the trimmed V and J ends, which lost 3 bases and 0 bases, there was a span of 12 bases. The CDR3 consists of 16 residues. In germline, CDR1 is KGHSH, CDR2 LQKENI.

This clonotype was seen many times. The gene calls are TRBV29-1 and TRBJ1-5; D call uncertain. The CDR3 length is 14 residues. The germline V gene has CDR1 SQVTM and CDR2 ANQGSEA. V lost 0 bases and J lost 0, with 6 bases in between. Written as DNA, the CDR3 is TGCAGCGTTGAAGAGGGCGGTAGCAATCAGCCCCAGCATTTT. Translated, it gives CSVEEGGSNQPQHF. The variable domain in full, completed from reference TRBV29-1 and TRBJ1-5, reads SAVISQKPSRDICQRGTSLTIQCQVDSQVTMMFWYRQQPGQSLTLIATANQGSEATYESGFVIDKFPISRPNLTFSTLTVSNMSPEDSSIYLCSVEEGGSNQPQHFGDGTRLSIL.

Points on this clonotype: It may be a read error: a sequence one base away is much more abundant. CDR3: CSVPPAGGHNEQFF. Written as DNA, the CDR3 is TGCAGTGTCCCGCCAGCGGGAGGGCACAATGAGCAGTTCTTC. The chain is built from TRBV20-1 and TRBJ2-1, with 10 bases matching TRBD2. J gave up 5 bases and V 7 bases, and 8 bases lay outside the gene matches. This CDR3 comprises 14 residues. Germline V gene sequence: CDR1 DFQATT, CDR2 SNEGSKA (reference sequence).

Of note for this clonotype: A much bigger clone sits one base away, suggesting this may be a read error. This CDR3 reads CATSATGIGQYF. The CDR3 bases are TGTGCCACCAGTGCCACAGGGATAGGGCAGTACTTC. The chain joins TRBV24-1 to TRBJ2-7, with a possible D match to TRBD1 (6 bases). Per the germline V gene, CDR1 is KGHDR and CDR2 is SFDVKD. The CDR3 contains 12 residues. With 5 bases removed from V and 9 bases from J, the gap between germline ends came to 13 bases.

This clonotype has a count of ten or more. The chain links TRBV29-1 to TRBJ2-2; 7 bases map to TRBD1. Germline V CDR1 and CDR2: SQVTM, ANQGSEA. Unmatched junction bases numbered 2, after V lost 1 base and J lost 6 bases. CDR3 length: 13 residues. CDR3 bases: TGCAGCGTTGAAGTAACAGGGGCCGGGGAGCTGTTTTTT. This codes for CSVEVTGAGELFF.

This clonotype was observed at least ten times. V is TRBV6-5 and J is TRBJ2-2; D possibly uses TRBD1 or TRBD2 (5 bases each). The CDR3 loop spans 17 amino acids. The V gene lost 2 bases and the J gene lost 0 bases, with 13 bases spanning the gap. The germline V gene has CDR1 MNHEY and CDR2 SVGAGI. CDR3 bases: TGTGCCAGCAGTTACCACGTCGGGACGGCGAACACCGGGGAGCTGTTTTTT. Protein: CASSYHVGTANTGELFF.